The clone carrying this T cell receptor (beta chain) is a singleton in its sample. The data belong to a study of blood T cell repertoires in COVID-19. Study-level information: The United States, Italy and Spain provided the acute and convalescent COVID-19 samples. Sample material is recorded as cDNA or gDNA derived from T cells, B-cell-depleted T cells, or PBMCs.

The study counted Cohort 3 donors as recovered given two negative PCRs, clearance, or symptom resolution. CDR3 length: 15 amino acids. Losses at the gene ends were 3 bases for V and 5 bases for J; bases not matched to a gene: 8. Germline CDR1 is MNHEY and CDR2 is SVGEGT. Assay: immunoSEQ multiplex PCR; the TCRdb copy retains only in-frame clones and omits some. The sample consists of about 180,000 clones, approximately 82% of them appearing once. This receptor was obtained from a woman between 45 and 60 years old who had recovered from COVID-19. Sequencing was performed on PBMCs or T cells enriched from blood (not recorded which). The chain has TRBV6-2 or TRBV6-3 and TRBJ2-5, with 8 bases that match TRBD2. The CDR3 sequence is CASSYMAGGRETQYF. The CDR3 nucleotides read TGTGCCAGCAGTTATATGGCGGGAGGCCGGGAGACCCAGTACTTC.